This T cell receptor beta chain was recorded in a study of cytomegalovirus exposure and HLA in healthy donors. In regard to this clone: The antigen is not known. Sequence at one end of the junction differs from germline and may be a read error.

It was with 60 Vbeta and 13 Jbeta primers that the PCR ran. Assay: immunoSEQ multiplex PCR; the TCRdb copy retains only in-frame clones and omits some. The sample totals over 120,000 clones; its top ten clones hold 0.96%. Germline CDR1 MDHEN, CDR2 SYDVKM. The CDR3 runs to 13 residues. Study-level results: Available immune exposure information was restricted to CMV serostatus only. Reports showed the classifier diagnosing cytomegalovirus status with high specificity and sensitivity.

Among the donors, all were healthy bone marrow donors. Likely unrecorded immune exposures existed in these nominally healthy donors. The chain has TRBV28 and TRBJ2-1, with a weak D call TRBD1 (6 bases). The sample was PBMCs. This clonotype was obtained from a male donor in good health and CMV-seronegative. CDR3 sequence (DNA): TGTGCCAGCAGGTCCACCCCGGGACAACTAAAGATCTTC. Translated, it gives CASRSTPGQLKIF.